The clone carrying this T cell receptor beta chain was picked up a small number of times. Germline V CDR1 and CDR2: SGHRS, YFSETQ. Trimming at V came to 8 bases and at J to 6 bases, leaving 21 bases not matched to a gene. CDR3 length equals 17 residues. This sample stems from a study of blood T cells in healthy people across ages. Alongside a J-beta primer mix, a sample-barcoded 5' primer served in a second PCR lasting about 7 to 11 cycles. TCRdb analysed the 5' RACE reads with MiXCR anew, one entry per CDR3 protein. In the table there are 1.5 million to 2 million distinct CDR3 sequences, 25% to 30% of which are singletons.

J is TRBJ1-2 and V is TRBV5-1; TRBD1 agrees at 8 bases. The sample consisted of blood. The TCR originated in a woman aged 25 to 45 in good health. CDR3 bases: TGCGCCAGGACATCCGACAGGGGATCTGTCTTAGAGGATGGCTACACCTTC. The encoded protein is CARTSDRGSVLEDGYTF.